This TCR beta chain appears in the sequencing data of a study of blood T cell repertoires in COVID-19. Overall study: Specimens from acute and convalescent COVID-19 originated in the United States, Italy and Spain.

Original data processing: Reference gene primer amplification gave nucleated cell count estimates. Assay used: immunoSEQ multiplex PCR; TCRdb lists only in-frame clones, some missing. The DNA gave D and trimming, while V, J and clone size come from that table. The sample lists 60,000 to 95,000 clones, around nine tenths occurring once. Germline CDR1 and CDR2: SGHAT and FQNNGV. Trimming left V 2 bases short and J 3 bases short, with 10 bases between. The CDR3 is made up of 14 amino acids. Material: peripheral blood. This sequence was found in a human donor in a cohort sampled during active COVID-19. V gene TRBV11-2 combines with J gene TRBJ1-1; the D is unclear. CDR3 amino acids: CASSLSSGYTEAFF. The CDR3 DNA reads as TGTGCCAGCAGCTTAAGCTCCGGTTACACTGAAGCTTTCTTT. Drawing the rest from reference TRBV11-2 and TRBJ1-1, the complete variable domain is EAGVAQSPRYKIIEKRQSVAFWCNPISGHATLYWYQQILGQGPKLLIQFQNNGVVDDSQLPKDRFSAERLKGVDSTLKIQPAKLEDSAVYLCASSLSSGYTEAFFGQGTRLTVV.